Below, 14 T cell receptor beta chains from the same sample are listed, as sequenced in a study of cytomegalovirus exposure and HLA in healthy donors (dated by TCRdb to the late 2010s). The receptor library was made with the immunoSEQ multiplex PCR assay. For the multiplex PCR, a mixture combining 60 forward primers for TCR Vbeta segments and 13 reverse primers for TCR Jbeta segments was used. Sourced from immuneACCESS, this table was stored by TCRdb with only in-frame sequences that have V and J called. A share of the clones is absent; for the studies checked, an unresolved V gene accounts for under half, and the remainder has no known explanation. The sample contains roughly 110,000 clones, more than 70% of them found a single time. In total, the top ten clones hold approximately 2.2% of the sample. The specimen was PBMCs. The receptors derive from a man between 18 and 35 years old in good health and CMV-seronegative.

This chain joins TRBV2 and TRBJ1-6; D call uncertain. The CDR3 length is 12 residues. V lost 6 bases and J lost 14, with 14 bases in between. Germline V gives CDR1 SNHLY, CDR2 FYNNEI. DNA for the CDR3: TGTGCCAGCAGCCAACAAGTTCGGGCCCTCCACTTT. Its protein is CASSQQVRALHF.

The chain combines TRBV6-5 with TRBJ1-6; 10 bases agree with TRBD1. V shed 5 bases, J shed 13 bases, and the junction held 8 bases outside the gene matches. The V gene's germline CDR1 is MNHEY and CDR2 SVGAGI. The CDR3 is made up of 14 amino acids. CDR3 sequence reads: CASSPGQGIPPLHF. CDR3 bases: TGTGCCAGCAGTCCGGGACAGGGGATTCCCCCCCTCCACTTT.

The V call is TRBV6-5, the J call TRBJ2-1; 9 positions agree with TRBD1. The CDR3 sequence is 15 residues long. The V gene's germline CDR1 is MNHEY and CDR2 SVGAGI. J gave up 8 bases and V 2 bases, and 7 bases lay outside the gene matches. CDR3 in DNA: TGTGCCAGCAGTTACCGGCCGGGACAGGGACATGAGCAGTTCTTC. As protein: CASSYRPGQGHEQFF.

The chain recombines TRBV2 with TRBJ2-5; D might be TRBD1 (5 bases). This CDR3 has 13 amino acids. The germline CDR1 and CDR2 sequences are SNHLY and FYNNEI. The V end lost 7 bases, the J end lost 1 base, and 10 bases lay between the germline ends. For the CDR3, the DNA is TGTGCCAGCAATAGACAGTTCCAAGAGACCCAGTACTTC. It is translated as CASNRQFQETQYF.

The rearrangement joins TRBV5-4 to TRBJ2-5, with D hard to call. Deletions cut 4 bases from V and 1 base from J, with 8 bases between. From germline, CDR1 is SGHNT and CDR2 YYREEE (reference sequence). This CDR3 spans 13 amino acids. The CDR3 bases are TGTGCCAGCAGCGACAAGATCCAAGAGACCCAGTACTTC. It translates to CASSDKIQETQYF.

A note on this clone: The junction shows a germline mismatch at one end, possibly a read error. The chain links TRBV4-2 to TRBJ1-2, with D perhaps TRBD1 (5 bases). Germline loops: CDR1 LGHNA, CDR2 YNFKEQ. The length of the CDR3 is 15 residues. The CDR3 here is CASSQDPGTRYGYPF. CDR3 in DNA: TGTGCCAGCAGCCAAGATCCCGGGACTCGCTATGGCTACCCCTTC.

The V call is TRBV27, the J call TRBJ1-4; 7 nucleotides align to TRBD1. Germline-derived CDR1 and CDR2 are MNHEY and SMNVEV (reference sequence). J lost 7 bases, V lost 5 bases, and 16 bases had no gene match. The CDR3 length is 17 residues. The CDR3 sequence: CASSLLTTGNGGEKLFF. Written as DNA, the CDR3 is TGTGCCAGCAGTCTACTGACGACAGGGAACGGTGGTGAAAAACTGTTTTTT.

This chain connects TRBV27 to TRBJ2-7; 7 nucleotides line up with TRBD1. CDR1 is MNHEY and CDR2 is SMNVEV in the germline V gene (reference sequence). Unmatched junction bases numbered 4, after V lost 6 bases and J lost 2 bases. The CDR3 contains 13 residues. DNA of the CDR3: TGTGCCAGCAGAGGGGGCAACCCCTACGAGCAGTACTTC. Its protein is CASRGGNPYEQYF.

The gene calls are TRBV9 and TRBJ2-5, with D possibly TRBD1 on 5 matching bases. The germline CDR1 and CDR2 sequences are SGDLS and YYNGEE. The V end lost 2 bases, the J end lost 2 bases, and 13 bases lay between the germline ends. CDR3 length: 15 amino acids. CDR3 sequence: CASSVDDRRQETQYF. CDR3 nucleotide sequence: TGTGCCAGCAGCGTTGATGACAGACGTCAAGAGACCCAGTACTTC.

The rearrangement uses TRBV5-6 and TRBJ1-2, with 8 bases lining up with TRBD1. Germline CDR1 is SGHDT and CDR2 is YYEEEE. The CDR3 sequence is 13 residues long. Unmatched junction bases numbered 7, after V lost 4 bases and J lost 8 bases. CDR3 DNA sequence: TGTGCCAGCAGCCAAACAGGGGGAGGGGGCTACACCTTC. Its protein product is CASSQTGGGGYTF.

V is TRBV27 and J is TRBJ2-7, with 7 bases identical to TRBD2. Germline lookup yields CDR1 MNHEY and CDR2 SMNVEV (reference sequence). The CDR3 runs 14 residues. V lost 8 bases to trimming and J lost 1 base; unmatched junction nucleotides: 8. The CDR3: CASAKRDPSYEQYF. The CDR3 DNA reads as TGTGCCAGCGCCAAGCGGGACCCGTCCTACGAGCAGTACTTC.

The V gene is TRBV6-5, the J gene TRBJ1-5, with 7 bases lining up with TRBD1. Trimming removed 6 bases from V and 7 bases from J; junction bases left unmatched: 6. Looked up from germline, CDR1 is MNHEY and CDR2 is SVGAGI. There are 13 residues in the CDR3. The CDR3 reads CASSRQGLQPQHF. The CDR3 DNA follows: TGTGCCAGCAGCCGACAGGGTTTACAGCCCCAGCATTTT.

This clone was picked up a small number of times. The genes are TRBV4-3 and TRBJ1-4; no firm D call. This CDR3 comprises 16 residues. The germline CDR1 and CDR2 sequences are LGHNA and YSLEER. Trimming cost V 1 base and J 3 bases, with 12 bases left between them. The CDR3 sequence is CASSQALQTPNEKLFF. In nucleotides, the CDR3 is TGCGCCAGCAGCCAAGCGCTACAGACCCCTAATGAAAAACTGTTTTTT.

There are a few counts of this clone. J is TRBJ2-7 and V is TRBV5-1, with D perhaps matching TRBD2 (5 bases). The V end was cut by 0 bases, the J end by 7 bases, with 17 bases between. The CDR3 contains 15 residues. In germline, CDR1 is SGHRS, CDR2 YFSETQ. The CDR3 region is CASSLGPGSTGEQYF. As DNA, the CDR3 is TGCGCCAGCAGCTTGGGCCCGGGTTCGACGGGGGAGCAGTACTTC.